The present TCR beta chain was sequenced within a study of T cell responses to AZD1222 COVID-19 vaccine (dated by TCRdb to the early 2020s). Concerning the study at large: AZD1222 recipients whose second dose came at about 4 weeks and those whose second dose came at about 12 weeks were combined into one group, since spike-specific TCR depth and breadth did not differ between the two schedules. Trial participants were enrolled by age into subgroups of 18-55, 56-69 and 70-plus years, and roughly 150, 30 and 60 TCR-sequenced participants, respectively, were included in these subgroups. TCR sequencing was performed for approximately 240 trial participants, of whom about 210 were given two doses of AZD1222 and some 25 were given two doses of MenACWY control vaccine. Results the study describes overall, beyond this receptor: Epitopes outside the regions mutated in the B.1.351 and B.1.1.7 variants were reportedly recognized by nearly half of the unique spike-specific TCRs. Participants were mostly white British, with more females than males. The authors suggested clonal diversity may have been underestimated. The whole spike protein was spanned by vaccine-associated CD4 TCRs, and dominant responses were seen in regions 160-218 and 743-854. Conclusions about previously exposed vaccinees were limited because only five to seven AZD1222 recipients were SARS-CoV-2 seropositive at baseline. Because no samples from the day 14 peak response were available, repertoires could be characterized only after the peak T cell response. The 56-69-year group was small, and its depth increase did not reach significance, likely because of low power. Spike-specific TCR breadth and depth rose significantly after two AZD1222 doses compared with day 0 and with MenACWY recipients.

In the paper's terms, the time point label means: baseline before first vaccination. Vaccinee samples were obtained from the UK trials COV001 and COV002, which included a single-blind randomized controlled phase 2/3 trial of AZD1222 (ChAdOx1 nCoV-19) in healthy adults. Trial participant PBMC samples were collected at day 0 and day 28 after the second dose for TCRbeta chain sequencing. The CDR3 regions of human TCRbeta chains were analyzed by immunosequencing. The original pipeline was this. Repertoire TCRs were matched against a reference library of SARS-CoV-2-specific TCRs generated with the MIRA antigen-specificity platform. Breadth was defined as the fraction of unique TCRs that were SARS-CoV-2-associated, and depth was defined as the fraction of total T cells that were SARS-CoV-2-associated. Each spike-specific TCR was assigned to its reactive spike region and to a CD4 or CD8 class using the MIRA data. Log10-transformed breadth and depth values were compared by one-way ANOVA with Sidak's multiple comparisons tests. The immuneACCESS repertoire file appears here via TCRdb, limited to in-frame rearrangements. These files lack a portion of the clones; in checked studies, under half of the deficit traces to unresolved V genes, and the cause of the others is not known. The DNA was the basis for D and trimming; V, J and clone size are from that table. Across this sample there are about 150,000 clones, with over 90% seen only once. Approximately 4.9% of the sample belongs to the ten largest clones.

The CDR1 and CDR2 encoded by the germline V gene (reference sequence) are MNHEY and SMNVEV. The CDR3 starts with the cysteine, ends with the phenylalanine, and has 13 residues. The kept DNA is CDR3 alone, 39 bases in frame from the first base. As for this clone: The antigen this receptor binds is unknown. One end of the junction does not line up with germline, which may come from a read error.

The source is an adult in good health. The sequenced sample was peripheral blood, obtained on day 0 of AZD1222 vaccination. The sequence joins TRBV27 to TRBJ1-4; 8 of the junction bases match TRBD1. The DNA is TGTGCCAGCAGTTTAAATCCCGGACAGGGCCACCCTTTT. Its product reads: CASSLNPGQGHPF.